Given below is one T cell receptor (beta chain) in context. This sample was taken from a study of shared clonotypes between healthy human individuals. Per the germline V gene, CDR1 is MNHEY and CDR2 is SMNVEV (reference sequence). This CDR3 is built from 15 residues. V gave up 0 bases and J gave up 5 bases, with 11 bases separating them. Libraries were prepared by immunoSEQ multiplex PCR; TCRdb keeps only in-frame clonotypes and omits some of them. The table lists 1,400,000 or so clones, about 98.5% of them singletons. This TCR was sampled from a man under 40 in good health. The chain links TRBV27 to TRBJ1-5, with D perhaps matching TRBD1 (6 bases). The sequenced sample consisted of naive CD4+ T cells sorted from blood. The subset here: CD45RA+ positively selected. The CDR3 DNA reads as TGTGCCAGCAGTTTATCGATGGGGGGGCATCAGCCCCAGCATTTT. Encoded protein: CASSLSMGGHQPQHF.